The 27 T cell receptor beta chains listed next were all sequenced from one sample in a study of blood T cells in healthy people across ages. The use of a sample-barcoded 5' primer and a J-beta primer mix characterized a second PCR of about 6 to 11 cycles. MiXCR, run by TCRdb on the 5' RACE reads, gives a single entry per CDR3 protein. This table holds about 930,000 distinct CDR3 sequences, about 29% found once. This sample was also put to use in a study of T cells of mothers and their children.

Material: blood. These receptors were obtained from a woman aged 35 to 49 in good health.

The table lists this clonotype with a few counts. V and J are TRBV2 and TRBJ1-4; D is unclear. Deletions cut 4 bases from V and 6 bases from J, with 6 bases between. The CDR3 totals 12 residues. Germline V gene data show CDR1 as SNHLY and CDR2 as FYNNEI. This CDR3 is CASSVRHEKLFF. The DNA for the CDR3 is TGTGCCAGCAGTGTACGACATGAAAAACTGTTTTTT. Together with reference TRBV2 and TRBJ1-4, the CDR3 gives the full variable domain: EPEVTQTPSHQVTQMGQEVILRCVPISNHLYFYWYRQILGQKVEFLVSFYNNEISEKSEIFDDQFSVERPDGSNFTLKIRSTKLEDSAMYFCASSVRHEKLFFGSGTQLSVL.

This clonotype has just a few counts. The gene calls are TRBV14 and TRBJ1-2, with a possible D match to TRBD1 (5 bases). From germline, CDR1 is SGHDN and CDR2 FVKESK. This CDR3 comprises 15 residues. V lost 4 bases, J lost 2 bases, and 14 bases lay in between. The CDR3 coding sequence is TGTGCCAGCAGCCCCCATACAGGCCCCAACTATGGCTACACCTTC. It yields the protein CASSPHTGPNYGYTF.

Ten or more counts support this clonotype. The chain joins TRBV6-2 or TRBV6-3 to TRBJ2-7; D unresolved. V gave up 2 bases and J gave up 2 bases, with 7 bases separating them. Germline CDR1 and CDR2: MNHEY and SVGEGT. CDR3 length: 13 amino acids. CDR3 loop: CASSYGLAYEQYF. CDR3 sequence (DNA): TGTGCCAGCAGTTACGGGCTAGCCTACGAGCAGTACTTC.

The chain uses TRBV3-1 and TRBJ2-3, with TRBD1 as a possible D gene (6 bases). The CDR3 sequence is 15 residues long. Trimming took 4 bases from V and 0 from J, leaving 11 bases between them. Per the germline V gene, CDR1 is LGHDT and CDR2 is YNNKEL (reference sequence). The CDR3 is CASSPGQLSTDTQYF. In DNA, the CDR3 is TGTGCCAGCAGCCCCGGACAGCTTAGCACAGATACGCAGTATTTT.

This clonotype has just a few counts. This sequence joins TRBV29-1 and TRBJ2-1; TRBD2 agrees at 8 bases. The germline gives CDR1 SQVTM, CDR2 ANQGSEA. The CDR3 is 13 residues long. The CDR3 sequence: CGWRLAGYNEQFF. CDR3 DNA sequence: TGCGGGTGGCGTCTAGCGGGCTACAATGAGCAGTTCTTC.

In its sample, this clonotype was seen once. Just one base apart from a much larger clone, this may be a read error. The chain is built from TRBV15 and TRBJ2-7, with 8 bases matching TRBD1. This CDR3 contains 14 residues. Per the germline V gene, CDR1 is LNHNV and CDR2 is YYDKDF (reference sequence). The CDR3 protein is CATNREQGVYEQYF. The DNA for the CDR3 is TGTGCCACCAACAGAGAACAGGGGGTCTACGAGCAGTACTTC.

This clonotype was counted only a few times. This chain links TRBV7-2 with TRBJ1-2, with D uncertain. Germline CDR1 is SGHTA and CDR2 is FQGNSA. Trimming cost V 1 base and J 8 bases, with 8 bases left between them. The CDR3 extends over 12 amino acids. CDR3 loop: CASSLVGRGYTF. For the CDR3, the DNA is TGTGCCAGCAGCTTAGTGGGGAGGGGCTACACCTTC.

The chain employs TRBV9 and TRBJ2-2; D gene ambiguous. Germline V gene data show CDR1 as SGDLS and CDR2 as YYNGEE. The CDR3 sequence is 15 residues long. The V gene lost 4 bases and the J gene lost 0 bases, with 10 bases spanning the gap. The CDR3 DNA sequence: TGTGCCAGCAGCATTTGGCTCACGAACACCGGGGAGCTGTTTTTT. Translation: CASSIWLTNTGELFF.

This clonotype was observed many times. A junction boundary mismatches the germline segment, possibly from a read error. V gene TRBV5-1 combines with J gene TRBJ2-7, with 8 bases fitting TRBD1. CDR3 length: 14 amino acids. Germline CDR1 SGHRS, CDR2 YFSETQ. The CDR3 DNA reads as TGTGCCAGCAGCTGGACAGGGACCACCTACGAGCAGTACTTC. It encodes CASSWTGTTYEQYF.

This clonotype was seen only a few times. J is TRBJ1-2 and V is TRBV20-1, with D possibly being TRBD1 (5 bases). The V and J ends lost 3 bases and 5 bases respectively, with 19 bases between them. Germline V gene sequence: CDR1 DFQATT, CDR2 SNEGSKA (reference sequence). The CDR3 has 15 residues. CDR3 nucleotides: TGCAGTGCTAGGAACCCGGGGGGGATAGGGTATGGCTACACCTTC. It is translated as CSARNPGGIGYGYTF.

The rearrangement uses TRBV20-1 and TRBJ2-1; 7 bases fit TRBD1. Per germline, CDR1 DFQATT and CDR2 SNEGSKA (reference sequence). V dropped 4 bases and J dropped 8; count of bases not matched to a gene: 11. The CDR3 sequence is 14 residues long. The DNA for the CDR3 is TGCAGTGCTATAGTCGAGGGGGCCACACATGAGCAGTTCTTC. Amino acids: CSAIVEGATHEQFF.

This clonotype was counted only a few times. The chain combines TRBV20-1 with TRBJ2-1; TRBD1 aligns across 8 bases. There are 15 residues in the CDR3. The germline CDR1 and CDR2 sequences are DFQATT and SNEGSKA (reference sequence). V trimming: 5 bases; J trimming: 1 base; junction bases outside the gene matches: 7. The CDR3 sequence is CSAPSRGPSYNEQFF. The CDR3 DNA reads as TGCAGTGCTCCGAGCAGGGGGCCATCCTACAATGAGCAGTTCTTC.

The V gene is TRBV5-5, the J gene TRBJ1-2; no clear D gene. The ends were cut back, 1 base at V and 4 bases at J, with 14 bases in the middle. From germline, CDR1 is SGHKS and CDR2 YYEKEE (reference sequence). CDR3 length equals 15 residues. Here the CDR3 DNA reads TGTGCCAGCAGCTTGTTCGATTCCGCCCGCTATGGCTACACCTTC. Translated, it gives CASSLFDSARYGYTF.

CDR3 in amino acids: CASSLALSGPGELFF. CDR3 nucleotide sequence: TGTGCCAGCAGCTTAGCGCTCTCAGGGCCCGGGGAGCTGTTTTTT. This chain uses TRBV7-2 with TRBJ2-2; a weak D match, TRBD1 (5 bases). Trimming took 0 bases from V and 6 from J, leaving 11 bases between them. The CDR3 extends over 15 amino acids. The germline gives CDR1 SGHTA, CDR2 FQGNSA.

The chain has TRBV5-8 and TRBJ2-3; D might be TRBD2 (6 bases). The CDR3 consists of 13 residues. CDR1 SGHTS and CDR2 YDEGEE come from the germline V gene. Trimming took off 3 bases at V and 5 bases at J, with 10 bases between the two ends. The CDR3 sequence: CASSSGLQDTQYF. The CDR3 bases are TGTGCCAGCAGCTCGGGACTTCAAGATACGCAGTATTTT.

The chain recombines TRBV10-3 with TRBJ2-5; 7 bases are shared with TRBD2. The length of the CDR3 is 15 residues. Trimming took 3 bases from V and 5 from J; bases not matched to a gene: 9. Per the germline V gene, CDR1 is ENHRY and CDR2 is SYGVKD. CDR3 protein: CAISDRMYGGETQYF. The CDR3 nucleotides read TGTGCCATCAGTGACCGAATGTACGGGGGGGAGACCCAGTACTTC.

V usage is TRBV28 and J usage is TRBJ2-4; perhaps TRBD1 as D (5 bases). The tail of the sequence fits TRBJ2-7 better, so the J call may be wrong. The CDR3 contains 16 residues. Germline values: CDR1 MDHEN, CDR2 SYDVKM. The CDR3: CASSLRGKLGTYEQYF. CDR3 DNA sequence: TGTGCCAGCAGTTTAAGGGGAAAACTCGGAACCTACGAGCAGTACTTC.

The table lists this clonotype with a few counts. The chain is built from TRBV5-1 and TRBJ1-6; no firm D call. Per germline, CDR1 SGHRS and CDR2 YFSETQ. The CDR3 covers 13 residues. Trimming cost V 4 bases and J 13 bases, with 15 bases left between them. The CDR3: CASSRAGNGPLHF. The CDR3 DNA is TGCGCCAGCAGCAGGGCCGGGAATGGTCCCCTCCACTTT. The full variable domain, completed using reference TRBV5-1 and TRBJ1-6, is KAGVTQTPRYLIKTRGQQVTLSCSPISGHRSVSWYQQTPGQGLQFLFEYFSETQRNKGNFPGRFSGRQFSNSRSEMNVSTLELGDSALYLCASSRAGNGPLHFGNGTRLTVT.

This clonotype was detected only a few times. V usage is TRBV9 and J usage is TRBJ2-1; D tentatively reads TRBD1 or TRBD2 (6 bases each). V dropped 4 bases and J dropped 3 bases, with 14 bases sitting between them. The germline gives CDR1 SGDLS, CDR2 YYNGEE. The CDR3 contains 15 residues. The CDR3 sequence is CASSPQGTYYNEQFF. The CDR3, as DNA: TGTGCCAGCAGCCCCCAGGGGACTTACTACAATGAGCAGTTCTTC.

This clonotype was found many times. V is TRBV4-3 and J is TRBJ1-4; D is unclear. The V end lost 0 bases, the J end lost 6 bases, and 14 bases lay between the germline ends. CDR1 and CDR2 from the germline V gene are LGHNA and YSLEER. The CDR3 is made up of 16 amino acids. CDR3 coding DNA: TGCGCCAGCAGCCAAGACCCAAGGTTGTGGGATGAAAAACTGTTTTTT. Translated, it gives CASSQDPRLWDEKLFF.

The chain uses TRBV4-1 and TRBJ1-1, with D possibly TRBD1 on 5 matching bases. The CDR3 runs to 14 residues. Germline CDR1 and CDR2: MGHRA and YSYEKL. With 3 bases removed from V and 3 bases from J, the gap between germline ends came to 11 bases. The CDR3 bases are TGCGCCAGCAGCCAGGATACAGGAGACACTGAAGCTTTCTTT. The encoded protein is CASSQDTGDTEAFF.

This clonotype was counted between two and nine times. The V and J genes are TRBV9 and TRBJ1-1, with D uncertain. V was cut by 3 bases and J by 0 bases, with 12 bases left in between. Germline loops: CDR1 SGDLS, CDR2 YYNGEE. This CDR3 has 15 residues. The CDR3 region has the DNA TGTGCCAGCAGCGCCCCGGGGTCCCTGAACACTGAAGCTTTCTTT. It specifies CASSAPGSLNTEAFF.

The chain combines TRBV6-5 with TRBJ2-1; possibly TRBD2 for D (7 bases). The CDR3 length is 14 residues. Germline CDR1 reads MNHEY; CDR2 reads SVGAGI. V lost 6 bases and J lost 5, with 14 bases in between. The CDR3 protein is CASRSRGANNEQFF. CDR3 bases: TGTGCCAGCAGAAGCCGGGGGGCTAACAATGAGCAGTTCTTC.

This clonotype has a count of ten or more. The chain links TRBV27 to TRBJ1-2; D is ambiguous. The CDR3 is 15 amino acids. From germline, CDR1 is MNHEY and CDR2 SMNVEV (reference sequence). Trimming shortened V by 0 bases and J by 4 bases, and 12 bases separated the two germline ends. CDR3 sequence (DNA): TGTGCCAGCAGTTTATCGCTTCGCAGCCCCTATGGCTACACCTTC. It codes for CASSLSLRSPYGYTF.

This chain connects TRBV20-1 to TRBJ1-5, with 12 nucleotides matching TRBD1. Looked up from germline, CDR1 is DFQATT and CDR2 is SNEGSKA (reference sequence). The CDR3 has 14 amino acids. V lost 4 bases to trimming and J lost 8 bases; unmatched junction nucleotides: 6. The CDR3 nucleotides read TGCAGTGCTACCGGGACAGGGGGCGGAAAGCCCCAGCATTTT. Its protein product is CSATGTGGGKPQHF.

Worth noting for this clonotype: The germline gene is not matched at one end of the junction; a read error may be the cause. The rearrangement joins TRBV29-1 to TRBJ1-5; no definite D call. Germline assignment: CDR1 SQVTM and CDR2 ANQGSEA. This CDR3 is 14 amino acids long. The CDR3 region is CGVCSGVGNQPQHF. In DNA, the CDR3 is TGCGGCGTTTGCTCCGGGGTGGGCAATCAGCCCCAGCATTTT.

The chain uses TRBV3-1 and TRBJ2-4, with D perhaps TRBD1 (7 bases). CDR3 length equals 18 residues. Trimming took off 1 base at V and 4 bases at J, with 20 bases between the two ends. CDR1 is LGHDT, CDR2 YNNKEL, per germline (reference sequence). CDR3 nucleotides: TGTGCCAGCAGCCAAGCCGTCCATTCAGGGGGGTCTAAAAACATTCAGTACTTC. Translated, it gives CASSQAVHSGGSKNIQYF.